Listed here are 10 T cell receptor beta chains from one sample, sequenced in a study of T cell repertoires in aging, cancer and after chemotherapy (dated by TCRdb to between 2019 and 2020). Sequencing instrument: Illumina MiSeq. Rearranged TRB sequences spanning V, D and J segments were amplified by multiplex touch-down PCR using a mixed TRB-A/B primer pool. In TCRdb, the public reads were trimmed at Q25 with fastp and aligned with MiXCR, with productive beta chains retained. For every CDR3 protein sequence, its rows merge into one entry that carries the most common genes and DNA. The sample records some 1,000 distinct CDR3 sequences, less than 30% of which are singletons. The ten most abundant clones make up approximately 15% of the sample. Genomic DNA extracted from peripheral blood, rather than sorted cells or RNA, was used as the source for amplification of TCR beta rearrangements. The sample consisted of blood. These receptors all come from a human donor with a blood cancer.

In its sample, this clonotype is medium-sized. V usage is TRBV6-1 and J usage is TRBJ1-3, with TRBD1 identical over 8 bases. The CDR3 is 14 residues long. CDR1 is MNHNS, CDR2 SASEGT, per germline. The CDR3 DNA follows: TGTGCAGCCTGGGACAGGAGCTCTGGAAACACCATATATTTT. It specifies CAAWDRSSGNTIYF.

There are a few counts of this clonotype. The CDR3 DNA is TGTGCCAGCACTGCTTGGACAGGGGGCGCCCCCGGGGCCGGGGAGCTGTTTTTT. Residues: CASTAWTGGAPGAGELFF. The gene calls are TRBV28 and TRBJ2-2, with 11 bases fitting TRBD1. Germline assignment: CDR1 MDHEN and CDR2 SYDVKM. CDR3 length equals 18 residues. V lost 7 bases and J lost 6; bases outside the gene matches: 16.

The rearrangement links TRBV6-5 to TRBJ2-1, with a possible D match to TRBD1 (6 bases). V lost 4 bases and J 12 bases, leaving 19 bases between the germline ends. The CDR3 is 14 amino acids. Per germline, CDR1 MNHEY and CDR2 SVGAGI. This chain's CDR3 is CASSSPGTQGRQFF. DNA of the CDR3: TGTGCCAGCAGTTCCCCGGGGACACAGGGCCGGCAGTTCTTC.

Sample share makes this clonotype medium-sized. The genes are TRBV5-1 and TRBJ2-7; TRBD1 might be the D (5 bases). This CDR3 has 14 amino acids. Trimming took 0 bases from V and 4 from J, leaving 11 bases between them. CDR1 SGHRS and CDR2 YFSETQ come from the germline V gene. The CDR3 spells CASSLVAGSYEQYF. DNA for the CDR3: TGCGCCAGCAGCTTGGTTGCAGGGTCATACGAGCAGTACTTC.

The chain joins TRBV19 to TRBJ2-1; TRBD2 aligns across 13 bases. The V gene's germline CDR1 is LNHDA and CDR2 SQIVND (reference sequence). The CDR3 is made up of 15 amino acids. V shed 4 bases, J shed 10 bases, and the junction held 7 bases outside the gene matches. Here the CDR3 DNA reads TGTGCCAGTAGTACCCCCGGGACTAGCGGGACCGAGCAGTTCTTC. Protein: CASSTPGTSGTEQFF. The variable domain in full, with the rest retrieved from reference TRBV19 and TRBJ2-1, is DGGITQSPKYLFRKEGQNVTLSCEQNLNHDAMYWYRQDPGQGLRLIYYSQIVNDFQKGDIAEGYSVSREKKESFPLTVTSAQKNPTAFYLCASSTPGTSGTEQFFGPGTRLTVL.

In its sample, this clonotype is medium-sized. This chain joins TRBV24-1 and TRBJ1-2; perhaps TRBD1 as D (5 bases). V was cut by 7 bases and J by 2 bases, with 10 bases left in between. There are 13 residues in the CDR3. Per germline, CDR1 KGHDR and CDR2 SFDVKD. The CDR3 region has the DNA TGTGCCACCAGCGCAGGGACCAACTATGGCTACACCTTC. This encodes CATSAGTNYGYTF.

By share of the sample, this clonotype is large. V usage is TRBV18 and J usage is TRBJ2-3; 7 bases line up with TRBD1. Trimming cost V 0 bases and J 5 bases; bases outside gene matches: 5. Germline assignment: CDR1 KGHSH and CDR2 LQKENI. There are 15 residues in the CDR3. Here the CDR3 reads CASSPPMAGGDTQYF. Here the CDR3 DNA reads TGTGCCAGCTCACCACCAATGGCAGGGGGAGATACGCAGTATTTT.

Points on this clonotype: A much larger clonotype is one base distant, so this may be a read error. The chain combines TRBV20-1 with TRBJ2-7, with D maybe TRBD2 (5 bases). From germline, CDR1 is DFQATT and CDR2 SNEGSKA (reference sequence). This CDR3 has 12 residues. Here the CDR3 reads CGARALAVEQYF. The CDR3 bases are TGCGGTGCTAGAGCTCTAGCTGTCGAGCAGTACTTC.

By its share, this clonotype is medium-sized. V is TRBV10-3 and J is TRBJ1-5; the D gene is possibly TRBD1 (6 bases). This CDR3 contains 14 residues. CDR1 and CDR2 (germline): ENHRY, SYGVKD. V was shortened by 7 bases and J by 3 bases, with 13 bases between the two germline ends. CDR3 sequence (DNA): TGTGCCATCAAGGGACAAGGAGTCAATCAGCCCCAGCATTTT. It yields the protein CAIKGQGVNQPQHF.

This chain links TRBV6-5 with TRBJ1-6; unclear D gene. V lost 2 bases to trimming and J lost 7 bases, with 15 bases between them. Germline V gene data show CDR1 as MNHEY and CDR2 as SVGAGI. CDR3 size: 16 residues. In DNA form, the CDR3 reads TGTGCCAGCAGTTACCGCCTCGGCACAGCCAATTCACCCCTCCACTTT. The encoded protein is CASSYRLGTANSPLHF.